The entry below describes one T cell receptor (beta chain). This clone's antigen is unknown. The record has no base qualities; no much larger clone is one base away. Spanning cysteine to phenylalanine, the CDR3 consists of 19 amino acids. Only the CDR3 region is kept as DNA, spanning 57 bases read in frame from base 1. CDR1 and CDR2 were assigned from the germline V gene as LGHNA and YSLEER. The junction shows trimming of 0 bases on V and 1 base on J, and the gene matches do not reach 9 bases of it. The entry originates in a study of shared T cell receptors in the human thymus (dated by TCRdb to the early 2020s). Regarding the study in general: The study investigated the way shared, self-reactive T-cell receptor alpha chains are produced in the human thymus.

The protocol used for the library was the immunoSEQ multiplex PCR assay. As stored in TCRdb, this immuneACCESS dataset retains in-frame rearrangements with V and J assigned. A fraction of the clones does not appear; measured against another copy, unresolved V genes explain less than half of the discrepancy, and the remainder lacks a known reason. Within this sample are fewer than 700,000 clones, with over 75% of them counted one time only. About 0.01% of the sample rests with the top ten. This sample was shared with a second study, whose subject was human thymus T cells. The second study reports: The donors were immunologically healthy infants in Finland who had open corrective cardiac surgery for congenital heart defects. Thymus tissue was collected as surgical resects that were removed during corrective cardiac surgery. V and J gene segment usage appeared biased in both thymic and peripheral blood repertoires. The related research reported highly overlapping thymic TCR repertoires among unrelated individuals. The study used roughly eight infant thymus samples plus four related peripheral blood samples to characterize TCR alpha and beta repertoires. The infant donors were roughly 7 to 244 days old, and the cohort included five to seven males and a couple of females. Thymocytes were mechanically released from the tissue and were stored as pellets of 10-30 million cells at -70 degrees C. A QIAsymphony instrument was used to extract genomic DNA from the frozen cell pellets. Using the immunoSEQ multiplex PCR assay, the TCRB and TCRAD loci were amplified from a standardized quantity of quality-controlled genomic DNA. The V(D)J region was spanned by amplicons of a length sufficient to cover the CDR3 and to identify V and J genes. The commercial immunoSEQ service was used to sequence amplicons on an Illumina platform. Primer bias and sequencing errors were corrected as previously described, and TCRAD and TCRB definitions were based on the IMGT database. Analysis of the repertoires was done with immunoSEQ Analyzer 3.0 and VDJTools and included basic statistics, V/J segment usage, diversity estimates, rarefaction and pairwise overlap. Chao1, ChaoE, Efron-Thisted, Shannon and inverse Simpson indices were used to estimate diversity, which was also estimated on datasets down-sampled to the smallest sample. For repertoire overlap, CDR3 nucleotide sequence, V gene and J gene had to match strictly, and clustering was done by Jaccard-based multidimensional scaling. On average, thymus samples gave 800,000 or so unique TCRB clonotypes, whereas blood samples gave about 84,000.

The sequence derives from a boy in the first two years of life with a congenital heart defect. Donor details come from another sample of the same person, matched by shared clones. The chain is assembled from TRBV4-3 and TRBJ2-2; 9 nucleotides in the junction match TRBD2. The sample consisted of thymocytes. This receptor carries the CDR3 CASSQDMASGVRNTGELFF. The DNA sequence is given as TGCGCCAGCAGCCAAGATATGGCTAGCGGGGTACGGAACACCGGGGAGCTGTTTTTT.